Each of the 5 T cell receptor beta chains below was sequenced from the same sample in a study of cytomegalovirus exposure and HLA in healthy donors. With 60 Vbeta and 13 Jbeta primers, the PCR was carried out. Sequencing was performed with immunoSEQ multiplex PCR; in TCRdb, only in-frame clones are kept and a portion is missing. The repertoire holds over 150,000 clones, 77% seen once, with around 3.5% in the top ten. Sequenced input: PBMCs. The receptors stem from a young man in good health and CMV-seropositive.

This clone was observed a single time. The J gene is TRBJ1-1, the V gene TRBV28; 7 nucleotides agree with TRBD1. The trim removed 2 bases at V and 5 bases at J, leaving 2 bases unmatched. CDR1 MDHEN and CDR2 SYDVKM come from the germline V gene. The CDR3 length is 13 residues. The CDR3 region has the DNA TGTGCCAGCAGTTTAAGGGGGCGAACTGAAGCTTTCTTT. This translates into CASSLRGRTEAFF.

The gene calls are TRBV5-1 and TRBJ1-1, with 9 bases that match TRBD1. Germline-derived CDR1 and CDR2 are SGHRS and YFSETQ. The CDR3 runs to 15 residues. Trimming cost V 3 bases and J 5 bases; bases outside gene matches: 8. As DNA, the CDR3 is TGCGCCAGCAGCTCAGGGACAGGGAAAGGGACTGAAGCTTTCTTT. Encoded protein: CASSSGTGKGTEAFF. Full variable domain (remainder filled in from reference TRBV5-1 and TRBJ1-1): KAGVTQTPRYLIKTRGQQVTLSCSPISGHRSVSWYQQTPGQGLQFLFEYFSETQRNKGNFPGRFSGRQFSNSRSEMNVSTLELGDSALYLCASSSGTGKGTEAFFGQGTRLTVV.

The chain combines TRBV11-2 with TRBJ1-4; weak D call: TRBD1 (6 bases). V was pared by 5 bases and J by 17 bases, with 21 bases between. Germline lookup yields CDR1 SGHAT and CDR2 FQNNGV. The CDR3 length is 13 residues. The CDR3 loop reads CASSPLGRGGSFF. CDR3 DNA: TGTGCCAGCAGCCCACTCGGAAGAGGGGGTAGTTTTTTT. Drawing the rest from reference TRBV11-2 and TRBJ1-4, the complete variable domain is EAGVAQSPRYKIIEKRQSVAFWCNPISGHATLYWYQQILGQGPKLLIQFQNNGVVDDSQLPKDRFSAERLKGVDSTLKIQPAKLEDSAVYLCASSPLGRGGSFFGSGTQLSVL.

J is TRBJ2-7 and V is TRBV11-2; 9 nucleotides line up with TRBD1. There are 14 residues in the CDR3. Germline trimming cut 6 bases from V and 4 bases from J; bases unmatched to any gene: 7. In germline, CDR1 is SGHAT, CDR2 FQNNGV. The CDR3: CASRPGQGQYEQYF. Written as DNA, the CDR3 is TGTGCCAGCAGACCGGGACAGGGTCAGTACGAGCAGTACTTC.

The chain joins TRBV13 to TRBJ2-7; TRBD2 matches at 7 bases. Trimming cost V 3 bases and J 0 bases; bases outside gene matches: 14. This CDR3 has 18 amino acids. Germline values: CDR1 PRHDT, CDR2 FYEKMQ (reference sequence). CDR3 DNA sequence: TGTGCCAGCAGCTTGGGAAACTTAGCGGGTAGGAGCTCCTACGAGCAGTACTTC. Its protein is CASSLGNLAGRSSYEQYF.